These 19 T cell receptor beta chains were all obtained from the same sample, sequenced in a study of regulatory T cells in long-lasting Graves disease. Libraries of TCR beta came from iRepertoire HTBI primers plus Arm-PCR of CDR3 regions. TCRdb re-called the multiplex PCR reads with MiXCR, one entry per CDR3 protein. There are about 470,000 distinct CDR3 sequences in the sample; roughly 21% occur only once, and about 7% lies in the top ten. Described time point: persistent/refractory GD, antithyroid drugs over 5 years with positive TRAb. PBMC-extracted RNA yielded the TCR library. This specimen consisted of peripheral blood mononuclear cells (PBMCs), obtained when the disease was refractory, from a patient treated with antithyroid drugs. Receptors were obtained from a female donor with Graves disease.

Many counts were recorded for this clonotype. The chain is built from TRBV29-1 and TRBJ2-7, with no clear D. CDR1 and CDR2 (germline): SQVTM, ANQGSEA. The CDR3 sequence is 14 residues long. Deletions cut 1 base from V and 4 bases from J, with 14 bases between. This chain's CDR3 is CSVEVSGSGYEQYF. CDR3 nucleotides: TGCAGCGTTGAAGTGTCAGGAAGTGGGTACGAGCAGTACTTC.

The chain employs TRBV7-2 and TRBJ2-7; 10 positions agree with TRBD2. The CDR3 is made up of 15 amino acids. Per the germline V gene, CDR1 is SGHTA and CDR2 is FQGNSA. Unmatched junction bases numbered 8, after V lost 1 base and J lost 8 bases. DNA of the CDR3: TGTGCCAGCAGCTTAGACCAGCGGGAGGGTCTAAAGCAGTACTTC. It specifies CASSLDQREGLKQYF.

Many counts were recorded for this clonotype. CDR3 coding DNA: TGCAGCGTTACGACGAGTGACAGGTCCTACGAGCAGTACTTC. It encodes CSVTTSDRSYEQYF. V and J are TRBV29-1 and TRBJ2-7; possible D gene TRBD1, 6 bases. The CDR3 covers 14 residues. Germline V CDR1 and CDR2: SQVTM, ANQGSEA. Trimming took off 5 bases at V and 1 base at J, with 15 bases between the two ends.

The rearrangement uses TRBV12-3 or TRBV12-4 and TRBJ2-3; perhaps TRBD2 as D (5 bases). There are 14 residues in the CDR3. Trimming removed 4 bases from V and 5 bases from J, with 13 bases in between. CDR3 amino acids: CASSSVSGLDTQYF. The DNA of the CDR3 is TGTGCCAGCAGTTCCGTCAGCGGCTTAGATACGCAGTATTTT.

The chain links TRBV6-6 to TRBJ2-7; D unresolved. V was trimmed by 0 bases and J by 2 bases, leaving 11 bases between them. This CDR3 is 15 amino acids long. The V gene's germline CDR1 is MNHNY and CDR2 SVGAGI (reference sequence). The chain's CDR3 is CASSYSDSNTYEQYF. The DNA for the CDR3 is TGTGCCAGCAGTTACTCGGATTCCAACACCTACGAGCAGTACTTC.

This chain joins TRBV12-5 and TRBJ2-6; D unclear. Trimming cost V 7 bases and J 0 bases, with 4 bases left between them. CDR1 LGHNT and CDR2 FRNRAP come from the germline V gene. This CDR3 is built from 13 residues. The DNA for the CDR3 is TGTGCTAGTGCCGACTCTGGGGCCAACGTCCTGACTTTC. Translation gives CASADSGANVLTF. The variable domain in full, with the rest retrieved from reference TRBV12-5 and TRBJ2-6, is DARVTQTPRHKVTEMGQEVTMRCQPILGHNTVFWYRQTMMQGLELLAYFRNRAPLDDSGMPKDRFSAEMPDATLATLKIQPSEPRDSAVYFCASADSGANVLTFGAGSRLTVL.

Many counts were recorded for this clonotype. The rearrangement uses TRBV15 and TRBJ1-4, with TRBD1 identical over 10 bases. The CDR3 is 14 residues long. Germline CDR1 reads LNHNV; CDR2 reads YYDKDF (reference sequence). V lost 3 bases and J lost 5; bases outside the gene matches: 0. CDR3: CATSRGQGNEKLFF. DNA of the CDR3: TGTGCCACCAGCAGGGGACAGGGGAATGAAAAACTGTTTTTT.

The chain employs TRBV12-3 or TRBV12-4 and TRBJ1-5, with 10 bases fitting TRBD1. Germline trimming cut 7 bases from V and 9 bases from J; bases unmatched to any gene: 15. The CDR3 spans 16 residues. DNA of the CDR3: TGTGCCAGCACCCCGACCTTGGGACAGGGGATCCGGCCCCAGCATTTT. Translating it yields CASTPTLGQGIRPQHF.

Note on this clonotype: This may be a read error, as it is one base from a much larger clone. The gene calls are TRBV20-1 and TRBJ1-1, with 7 bases that match TRBD1. The CDR3 totals 13 residues. Per the germline V gene, CDR1 is DFQATT and CDR2 is SNEGSKA (reference sequence). The DNA of the CDR3 is TGCAGTGCAAGTTCACAGGGGAAGACTGAAACTTTCTTT. Protein product: CSASSQGKTETFF.

The table lists this clonotype with a count of one. This sequence may be a read error, since a much larger clone differs from it by one base. This chain connects TRBV6-5 to TRBJ1-6; D is uncertain. This CDR3 is built from 16 residues. The germline V gene has CDR1 MNHEY and CDR2 SVGAGI. The CDR3 sequence: CACSYSFTFPNSPLHF. The CDR3 nucleotides read TGTGCCTGCAGTTACTCGTTCACATTTCCAAATTCACCCCTCCACTTT.

This clonotype has more than one count but fewer than ten. The chain couples TRBV29-1 to TRBJ1-2; no firm D call. V lost 2 bases and J 2 bases, leaving 6 bases between the germline ends. The germline V gene encodes CDR1 SQVTM and CDR2 ANQGSEA. The CDR3 is made up of 12 amino acids. CDR3 in DNA: TGCAGCGTTGAAACACACAACTATGGCTACACCTTC. Its translation is CSVETHNYGYTF.

V is TRBV6-1 and J is TRBJ1-1; 8 bases agree with TRBD1. The junction had 12 bases not matched to a gene; V was cut back by 10 bases and J by 5 bases. The germline V gene has CDR1 MNHNS and CDR2 SASEGT. The length of the CDR3 is 14 residues. The CDR3 sequence is CAINRGDKRTEAFF. DNA of the CDR3: TGTGCCATAAACAGGGGGGATAAGAGGACTGAAGCTTTCTTT.

This sequence joins TRBV4-1 and TRBJ1-3; D is possibly TRBD1 (6 bases). Germline V gene data show CDR1 as MGHRA and CDR2 as YSYEKL. Trimming removed 4 bases from V and 2 bases from J, with 15 bases in between. The CDR3 sequence is 16 residues long. CDR3 amino acids: CASSPPTRTAGNTIYF. DNA for the CDR3: TGCGCCAGCAGCCCACCCACGAGGACAGCTGGAAACACCATATATTTT.

This clonotype has ten or more counts. J is TRBJ2-7 and V is TRBV29-1; D perhaps matches TRBD2 (6 bases). There are 13 residues in the CDR3. Germline values: CDR1 SQVTM, CDR2 ANQGSEA. The V end was cut by 6 bases, the J end by 7 bases, with 19 bases between. CDR3: CSVDSGTLREQYF. CDR3 bases: TGCAGCGTGGATAGCGGCACTTTGAGAGAGCAGTACTTC.

Worth noting for this clonotype: A read error may account for a junction end that differs from germline. The J gene is TRBJ2-5, the V gene TRBV29-1, with D uncertain. The CDR3 runs 12 residues. The germline V gene has CDR1 SQVTM and CDR2 ANQGSEA. In DNA, the CDR3 is TGCAGCGTTTTTTCGATCCAAGAGCCCCAGTACTTC. Translated, it gives CSVFSIQEPQYF.

The chain recombines TRBV19 with TRBJ1-1; a weak D match, TRBD1 (5 bases). The germline CDR1 and CDR2 sequences are LNHDA and SQIVND (reference sequence). V lost 0 bases and J 0 bases, leaving 11 bases between the germline ends. The CDR3 is made up of 16 amino acids. The CDR3 spells CASSIDGDHMNTEAFF. In nucleotides, the CDR3 is TGTGCCAGTAGTATAGACGGGGACCACATGAACACTGAAGCTTTCTTT. The full variable domain, in which reference TRBV19 and TRBJ1-1 provide the parts outside the CDR3, is DGGITQSPKYLFRKEGQNVTLSCEQNLNHDAMYWYRQDPGQGLRLIYYSQIVNDFQKGDIAEGYSVSREKKESFPLTVTSAQKNPTAFYLCASSIDGDHMNTEAFFGQGTRLTVV.

This clonotype was counted between two and nine times. The chain is built from TRBV29-1 and TRBJ2-7; TRBD1 is a possible D gene (6 bases). This CDR3 contains 12 residues. Trimming removed 7 bases at V and 5 bases at J, with 15 bases between. Germline V lookup: CDR1 SQVTM, CDR2 ANQGSEA. In DNA, the CDR3 is TGCAGCGGGGGGCTCCAGGGCCACGAGCAGTACTTC. Translation gives CSGGLQGHEQYF.

This clonotype has at least ten counts. V usage is TRBV12-3 or TRBV12-4 and J usage is TRBJ2-7, with D maybe TRBD1 (8 bases). Trimming stripped 7 bases from V and 2 bases from J, with 15 bases between. This CDR3 contains 14 residues. CDR3 amino acids: CASTRTGRAYEQYF. The CDR3 DNA reads TGTGCCAGCACCAGGACAGGGAGGGCCTACGAGCAGTACTTC.

The V and J genes are TRBV19 and TRBJ1-3; D gene unclear. The germline gives CDR1 LNHDA, CDR2 SQIVND (reference sequence). The CDR3 length is 15 residues. The V and J ends lost 5 bases and 0 bases respectively, with 11 bases between them. This CDR3 reads CASSPSPNSGNTIYF. The CDR3 coding sequence is TGTGCCAGTAGTCCCAGCCCCAACTCTGGAAACACCATATATTTT.